This T cell receptor (beta chain) originates from a study of blood T cell repertoires in COVID-19. On the study more broadly: PBMCs, B-cell-depleted T cells, or T cells provided the cDNA or gDNA that made up the material.

Trimming left V 7 bases short and J 1 base short, with 10 bases between. The CDR3 consists of 13 residues. The V gene's germline CDR1 is SGHRS and CDR2 YFSETQ. Here immunoSEQ multiplex PCR was the method, and the copy in TCRdb shows in-frame clones only, minus some. The table records some 200,000 clones, 70% to 90% of them present only once. The origin of this receptor is a man aged 40-50 years who had recovered from COVID-19. The sample consisted of PBMCs or T cells enriched from blood (not recorded which). This sequence joins TRBV5-1 and TRBJ2-3; tentatively, D is TRBD1 (5 bases). The CDR3 here is CASRLGRTDTQYF. CDR3 in DNA: TGCGCCAGCCGACTGGGGCGCACAGATACGCAGTATTTT.